The clone carrying this TCR beta chain showed up just a few times. The data were obtained in a study of blood T cell repertoires in COVID-19. Study background: Whether acute or convalescent, the COVID-19 samples came from the United States, Italy and Spain. PBMCs, B-cell-depleted T cells, or T cells provided the cDNA or gDNA that made up the material.

CDR3 length: 16 amino acids. V lost 5 bases, J lost 1 base, and 17 bases lay in between. In germline, CDR1 is SEHNR, CDR2 FQNEAQ (reference sequence). Per the original data handling: How many nucleated cells were present was estimated from reference gene primer amplification. Repertoires were generated with immunoSEQ multiplex PCR, while TCRdb's copy carries only in-frame clones and drops some. V, J and clone size are taken as reported in that table, and D and trimming were inferred from the DNA itself. The table has 140,000 to 150,000 clones, about four fifths seen once. The sample taken for sequencing was peripheral blood. This chain links TRBV7-9 with TRBJ1-1, with a weak D call TRBD1 (6 bases). The clonotype was recovered from a human donor with acute or convalescent COVID-19. The donor label of this sample is uncertain. CDR3 sequence reads: CASSPRDTQSNTEAFF. The CDR3 DNA reads TGTGCCAGCAGCCCCCGGGACACCCAATCGAACACTGAAGCTTTCTTT. Filled out from reference TRBV7-9 and TRBJ1-1, the complete variable domain reads DTGVSQNPRHKITKRGQNVTFRCDPISEHNRLYWYRQTLGQGPEFLTYFQNEAQLEKSRLLSDRFSAERPKGSFSTLEIQRTEQGDSAMYLCASSPRDTQSNTEAFFGQGTRLTVV.